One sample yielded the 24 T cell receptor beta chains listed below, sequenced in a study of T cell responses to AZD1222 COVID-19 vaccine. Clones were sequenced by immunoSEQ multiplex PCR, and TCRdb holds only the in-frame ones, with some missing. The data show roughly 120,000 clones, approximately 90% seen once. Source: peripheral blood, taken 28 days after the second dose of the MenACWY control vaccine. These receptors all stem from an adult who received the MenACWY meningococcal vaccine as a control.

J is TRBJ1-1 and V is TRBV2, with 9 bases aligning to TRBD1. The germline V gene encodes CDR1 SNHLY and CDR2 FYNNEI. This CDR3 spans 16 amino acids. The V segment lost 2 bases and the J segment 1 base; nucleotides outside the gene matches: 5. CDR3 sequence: CASSELGTGRNTEAFF. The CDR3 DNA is TGTGCCAGCAGTGAATTGGGGACAGGGAGGAACACTGAAGCTTTCTTT.

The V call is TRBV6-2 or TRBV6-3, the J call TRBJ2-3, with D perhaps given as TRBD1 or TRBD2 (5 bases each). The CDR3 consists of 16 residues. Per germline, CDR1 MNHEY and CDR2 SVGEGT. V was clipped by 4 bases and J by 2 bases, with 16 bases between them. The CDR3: CASSSRGRRITDTQYF. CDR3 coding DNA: TGTGCCAGCAGTTCCCGGGGCAGGCGGATCACAGATACGCAGTATTTT.

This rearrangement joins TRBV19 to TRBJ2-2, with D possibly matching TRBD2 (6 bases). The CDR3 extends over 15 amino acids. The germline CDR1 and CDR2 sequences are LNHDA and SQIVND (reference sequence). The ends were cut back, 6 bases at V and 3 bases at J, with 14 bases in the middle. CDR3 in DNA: TGTGCCAGTAGGAGGACGCCGGGAGACACCGGGGAGCTGTTTTTT. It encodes CASRRTPGDTGELFF.

CDR3 nucleotides: TGTGCCACCAGCAGAGGCCTCTCCAGCGGAGGCAGGGAGACCCAGTACTTC. This codes for CATSRGLSSGGRETQYF. J is TRBJ2-5 and V is TRBV15, with a tentative D call TRBD2 (5 bases). The CDR3 totals 17 residues. Germline values: CDR1 LNHNV, CDR2 YYDKDF (reference sequence). V dropped 1 base and J dropped 5 bases, with 20 bases sitting between them.

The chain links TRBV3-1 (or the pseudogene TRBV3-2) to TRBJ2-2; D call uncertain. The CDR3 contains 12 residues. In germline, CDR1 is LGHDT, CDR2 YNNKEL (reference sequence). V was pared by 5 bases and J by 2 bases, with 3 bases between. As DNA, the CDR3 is TGTGCCAGCAGCGGAAACACCGGGGAGCTGTTTTTT. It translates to CASSGNTGELFF.

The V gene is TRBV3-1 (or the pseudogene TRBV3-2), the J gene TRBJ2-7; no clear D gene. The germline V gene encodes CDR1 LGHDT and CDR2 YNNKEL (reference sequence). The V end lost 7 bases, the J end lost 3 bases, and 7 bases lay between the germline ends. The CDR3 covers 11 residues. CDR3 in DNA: TGTGCCAGCACCTGGGGCTACGAGCAGTACTTC. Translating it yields CASTWGYEQYF.

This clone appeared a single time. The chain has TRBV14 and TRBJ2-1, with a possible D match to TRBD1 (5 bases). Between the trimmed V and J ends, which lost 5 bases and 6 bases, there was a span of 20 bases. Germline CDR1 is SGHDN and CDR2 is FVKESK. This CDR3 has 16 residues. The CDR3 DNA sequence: TGTGCCAGCAGCGTACAGGAATATGATGGGTTCAATGAGCAGTTCTTC. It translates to CASSVQEYDGFNEQFF.

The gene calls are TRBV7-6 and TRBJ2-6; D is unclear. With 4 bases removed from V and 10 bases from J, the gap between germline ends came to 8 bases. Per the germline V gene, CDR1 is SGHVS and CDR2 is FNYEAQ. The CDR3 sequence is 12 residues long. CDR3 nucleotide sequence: TGTGCCAGCAGCTCTCGAGCAAACGTCCTGACTTTC. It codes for CASSSRANVLTF. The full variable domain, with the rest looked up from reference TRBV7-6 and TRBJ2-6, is GAGVSQSPRYKVTKRGQDVALRCDPISGHVSLYWYRQALGQGPEFLTYFNYEAQQDKSGLPNDRFSAERPEGSISTLTIQRTEQRDSAMYRCASSSRANVLTFGAGSRLTVL.

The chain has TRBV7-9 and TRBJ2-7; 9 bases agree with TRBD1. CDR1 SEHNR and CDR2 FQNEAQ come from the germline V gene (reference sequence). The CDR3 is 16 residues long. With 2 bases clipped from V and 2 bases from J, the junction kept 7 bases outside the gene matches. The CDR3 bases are TGTGCCAGCAGCTTATCAATGCGGACAGGGGCCTACGAGCAGTACTTC. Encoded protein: CASSLSMRTGAYEQYF.

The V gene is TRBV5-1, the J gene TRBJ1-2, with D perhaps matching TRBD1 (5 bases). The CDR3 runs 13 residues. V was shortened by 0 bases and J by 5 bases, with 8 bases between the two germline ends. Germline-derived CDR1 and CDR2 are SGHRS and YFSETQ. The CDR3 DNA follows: TGCGCCAGCAGCTTGGGGGCAGGGTATGGCTACACCTTC. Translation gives CASSLGAGYGYTF.

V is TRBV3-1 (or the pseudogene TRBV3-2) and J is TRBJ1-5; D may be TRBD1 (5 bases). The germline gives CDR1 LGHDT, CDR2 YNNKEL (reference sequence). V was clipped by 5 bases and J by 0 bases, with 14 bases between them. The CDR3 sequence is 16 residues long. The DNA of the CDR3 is TGTGCCAGCAGCGAGGCCGGGACGGATAGCAATCAGCCCCAGCATTTT. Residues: CASSEAGTDSNQPQHF.

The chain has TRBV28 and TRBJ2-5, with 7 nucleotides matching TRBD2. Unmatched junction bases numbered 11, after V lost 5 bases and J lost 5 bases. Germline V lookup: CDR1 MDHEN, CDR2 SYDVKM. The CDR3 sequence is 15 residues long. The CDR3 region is CASSTLAAEGETQYF. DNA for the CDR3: TGTGCCAGCAGTACTCTAGCGGCCGAAGGGGAGACCCAGTACTTC.

CDR3 residues: CASSIEGSQPQHF. The CDR3 bases are TGTGCCAGTAGTATAGAGGGGAGTCAGCCCCAGCATTTT. V and J are TRBV19 and TRBJ1-5, with no clear D. This CDR3 has 13 amino acids. Germline V CDR1 and CDR2: LNHDA, SQIVND (reference sequence). Trimming pared 0 bases from V and 6 bases from J, leaving 6 bases between.

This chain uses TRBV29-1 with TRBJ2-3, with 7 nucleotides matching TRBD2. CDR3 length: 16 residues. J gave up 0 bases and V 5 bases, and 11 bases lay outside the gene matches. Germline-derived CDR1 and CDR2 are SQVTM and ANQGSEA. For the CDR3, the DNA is TGCAGCGTTAAAGCGTTAGCGGGTCCTAGCACAGATACGCAGTATTTT. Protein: CSVKALAGPSTDTQYF.

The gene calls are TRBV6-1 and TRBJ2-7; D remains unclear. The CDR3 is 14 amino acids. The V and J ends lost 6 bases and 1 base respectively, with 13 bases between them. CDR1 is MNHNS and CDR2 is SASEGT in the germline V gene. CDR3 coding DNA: TGTGCCAGCAGGTCGTCTGGACGGTCCTACGAGCAGTACGTC. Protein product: CASRSSGRSYEQYV.

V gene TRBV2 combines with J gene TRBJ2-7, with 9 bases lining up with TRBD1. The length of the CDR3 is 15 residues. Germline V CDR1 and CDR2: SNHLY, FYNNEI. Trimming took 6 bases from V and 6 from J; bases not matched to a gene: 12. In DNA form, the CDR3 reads TGTGCCAGCAGCAAAAGCGGGACAGGGTCAAGCGAGCAGTACTTC. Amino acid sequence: CASSKSGTGSSEQYF.

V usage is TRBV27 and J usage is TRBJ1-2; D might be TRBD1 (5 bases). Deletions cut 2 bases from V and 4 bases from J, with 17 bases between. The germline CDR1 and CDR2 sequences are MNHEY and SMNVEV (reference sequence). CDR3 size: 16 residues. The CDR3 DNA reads TGTGCCAGCAGTTTACAGGCAGGGAATCCCTTCTATGGCTACACCTTC. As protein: CASSLQAGNPFYGYTF.

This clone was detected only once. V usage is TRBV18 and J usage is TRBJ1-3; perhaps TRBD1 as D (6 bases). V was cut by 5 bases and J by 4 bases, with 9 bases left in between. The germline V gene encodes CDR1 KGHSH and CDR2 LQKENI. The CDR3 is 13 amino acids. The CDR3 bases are TGTGCCAGCTCATCAGGGGTCGGAAACACCATATATTTT. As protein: CASSSGVGNTIYF.

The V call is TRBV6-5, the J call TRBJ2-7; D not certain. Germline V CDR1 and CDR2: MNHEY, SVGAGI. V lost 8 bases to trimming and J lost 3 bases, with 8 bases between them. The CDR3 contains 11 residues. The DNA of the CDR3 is TGTGCCAGCGGACGCCTCTACGAGCAGTACTTC. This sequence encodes CASGRLYEQYF.

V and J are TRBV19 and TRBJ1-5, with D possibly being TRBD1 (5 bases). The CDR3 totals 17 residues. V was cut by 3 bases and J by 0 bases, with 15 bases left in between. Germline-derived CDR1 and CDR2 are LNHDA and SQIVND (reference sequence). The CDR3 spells CASSMGGATVSNQPQHF. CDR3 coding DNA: TGTGCCAGTAGTATGGGTGGGGCGACAGTTAGCAATCAGCCCCAGCATTTT.

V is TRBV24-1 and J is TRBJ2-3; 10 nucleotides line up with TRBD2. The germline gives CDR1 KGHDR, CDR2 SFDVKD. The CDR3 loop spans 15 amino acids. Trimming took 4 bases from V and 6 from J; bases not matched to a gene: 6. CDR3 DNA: TGTGCCACCAGTGACCTAGCGGGGGCATCGGATACGCAGTATTTT. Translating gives CATSDLAGASDTQYF.

In DNA, the CDR3 is TGTGCCAGCATTAGCTTACGGGCCCTAGAGCTGACAGATACGCAGTATTTT. Residues: CASISLRALELTDTQYF. The V gene is TRBV2, the J gene TRBJ2-3; the D is unclear. Germline V gene data show CDR1 as SNHLY and CDR2 as FYNNEI. This CDR3 region has 17 residues. V dropped 7 bases and J dropped 3 bases, with 23 bases sitting between them. Full variable domain (outside the CDR3, taken from reference TRBV2 and TRBJ2-3): EPEVTQTPSHQVTQMGQEVILRCVPISNHLYFYWYRQILGQKVEFLVSFYNNEISEKSEIFDDQFSVERPDGSNFTLKIRSTKLEDSAMYFCASISLRALELTDTQYFGPGTRLTVL.

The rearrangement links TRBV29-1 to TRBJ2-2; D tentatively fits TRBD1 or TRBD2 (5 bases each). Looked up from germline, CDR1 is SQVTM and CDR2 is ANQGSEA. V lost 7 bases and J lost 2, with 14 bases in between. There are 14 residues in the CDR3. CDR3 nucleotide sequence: TGCAGCGCACGGTCGGGGCGTAACACCGGGGAGCTGTTTTTT. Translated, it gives CSARSGRNTGELFF.

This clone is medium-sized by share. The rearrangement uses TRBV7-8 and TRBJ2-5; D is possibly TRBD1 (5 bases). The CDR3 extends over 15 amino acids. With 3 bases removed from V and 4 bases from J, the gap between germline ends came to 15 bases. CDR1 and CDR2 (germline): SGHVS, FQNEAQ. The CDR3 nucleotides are TGTGCCAGCAGCTTTAAAGGGGTTGGGTTAGAGACCCAGTACTTC. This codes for CASSFKGVGLETQYF.